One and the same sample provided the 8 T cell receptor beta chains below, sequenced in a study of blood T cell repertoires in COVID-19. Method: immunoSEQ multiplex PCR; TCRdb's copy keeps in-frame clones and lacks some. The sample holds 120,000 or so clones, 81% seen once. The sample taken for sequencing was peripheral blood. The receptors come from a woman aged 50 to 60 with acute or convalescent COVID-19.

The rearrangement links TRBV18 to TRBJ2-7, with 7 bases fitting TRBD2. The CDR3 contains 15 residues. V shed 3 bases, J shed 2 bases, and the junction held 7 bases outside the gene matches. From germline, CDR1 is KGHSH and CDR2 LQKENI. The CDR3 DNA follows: TGTGCCAGCTCACCCTCTTACGGGGGGACCTACGAGCAGTACTTC. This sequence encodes CASSPSYGGTYEQYF.

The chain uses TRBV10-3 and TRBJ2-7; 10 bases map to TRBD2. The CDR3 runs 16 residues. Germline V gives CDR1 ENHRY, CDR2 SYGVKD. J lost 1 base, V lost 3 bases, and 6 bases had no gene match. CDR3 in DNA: TGTGCCATCAGTGAATCTAGCGGGAGAGAGTCCTACGAGCAGTACTTC. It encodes CAISESSGRESYEQYF.

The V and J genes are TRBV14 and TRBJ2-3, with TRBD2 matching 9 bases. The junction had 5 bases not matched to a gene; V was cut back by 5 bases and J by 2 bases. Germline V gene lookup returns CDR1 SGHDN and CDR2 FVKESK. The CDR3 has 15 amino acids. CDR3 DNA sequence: TGTGCCAGCAGCGTAGCGGGGGCCTTCACAGATACGCAGTATTTT. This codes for CASSVAGAFTDTQYF.

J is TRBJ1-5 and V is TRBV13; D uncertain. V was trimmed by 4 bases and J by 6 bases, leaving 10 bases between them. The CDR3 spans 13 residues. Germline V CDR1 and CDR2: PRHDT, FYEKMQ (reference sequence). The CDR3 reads CASSSYGLQPQHF. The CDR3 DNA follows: TGTGCCAGCAGCTCGTACGGTCTTCAGCCCCAGCATTTT.

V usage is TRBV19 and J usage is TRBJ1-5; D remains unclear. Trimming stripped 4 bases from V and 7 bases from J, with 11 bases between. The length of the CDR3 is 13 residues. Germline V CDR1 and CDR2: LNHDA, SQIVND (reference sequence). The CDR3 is CASSTAIYQPQHF. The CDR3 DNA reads TGTGCCAGTAGTACCGCTATCTACCAGCCCCAGCATTTT.

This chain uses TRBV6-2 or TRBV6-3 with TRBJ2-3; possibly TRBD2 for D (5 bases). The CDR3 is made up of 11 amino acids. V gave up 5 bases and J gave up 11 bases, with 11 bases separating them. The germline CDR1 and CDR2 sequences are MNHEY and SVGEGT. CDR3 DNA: TGTGCCAGCAGTCTGAATGAGGGGCAGTATTTT. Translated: CASSLNEGQYF.

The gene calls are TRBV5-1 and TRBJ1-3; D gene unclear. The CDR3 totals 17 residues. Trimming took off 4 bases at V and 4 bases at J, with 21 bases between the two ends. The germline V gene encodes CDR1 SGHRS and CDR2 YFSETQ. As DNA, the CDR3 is TGCGCCAGCAGCCCCGCTGGCGGGGTCCCGGCGGGAAACACCATATATTTT. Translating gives CASSPAGGVPAGNTIYF. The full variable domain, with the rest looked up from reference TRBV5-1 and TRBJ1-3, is KAGVTQTPRYLIKTRGQQVTLSCSPISGHRSVSWYQQTPGQGLQFLFEYFSETQRNKGNFPGRFSGRQFSNSRSEMNVSTLELGDSALYLCASSPAGGVPAGNTIYFGEGSWLTVV.

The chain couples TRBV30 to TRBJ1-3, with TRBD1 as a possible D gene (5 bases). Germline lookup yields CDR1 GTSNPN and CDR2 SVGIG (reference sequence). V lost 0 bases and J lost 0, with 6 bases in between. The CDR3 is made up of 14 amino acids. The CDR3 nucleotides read TGTGCCTGGAGTGTAGGGGCCTCTGGAAACACCATATATTTT. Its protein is CAWSVGASGNTIYF.